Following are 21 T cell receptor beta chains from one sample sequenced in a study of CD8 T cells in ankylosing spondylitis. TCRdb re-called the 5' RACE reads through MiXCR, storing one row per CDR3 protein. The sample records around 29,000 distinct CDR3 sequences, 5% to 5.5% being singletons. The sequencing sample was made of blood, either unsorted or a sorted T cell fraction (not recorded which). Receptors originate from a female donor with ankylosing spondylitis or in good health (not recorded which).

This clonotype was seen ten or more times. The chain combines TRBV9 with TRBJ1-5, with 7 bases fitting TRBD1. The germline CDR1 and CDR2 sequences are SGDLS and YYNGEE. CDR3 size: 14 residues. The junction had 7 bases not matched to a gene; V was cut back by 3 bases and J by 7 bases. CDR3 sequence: CASSDRQGGQPQHF. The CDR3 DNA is TGTGCCAGCAGCGATCGACAGGGTGGCCAGCCCCAGCATTTT.

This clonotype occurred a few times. CDR3 DNA: TGTGCCAGCAGCGCAGCGGGAGGGCCTTACGAGCAGTACTTC. Residues: CASSAAGGPYEQYF. The chain employs TRBV9 and TRBJ2-7, with 10 nucleotides matching TRBD2. CDR1 and CDR2 (germline): SGDLS, YYNGEE. V dropped 3 bases and J dropped 4; count of bases not matched to a gene: 4. The CDR3 loop spans 14 amino acids.

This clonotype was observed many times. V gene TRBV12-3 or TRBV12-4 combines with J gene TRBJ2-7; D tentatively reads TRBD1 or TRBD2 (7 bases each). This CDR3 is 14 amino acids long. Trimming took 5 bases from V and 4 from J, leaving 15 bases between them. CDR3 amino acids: CASSRGEGAYEQYF. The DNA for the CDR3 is TGTGCCAGCAGTCGAGGGGAGGGGGCGTACGAGCAGTACTTC.

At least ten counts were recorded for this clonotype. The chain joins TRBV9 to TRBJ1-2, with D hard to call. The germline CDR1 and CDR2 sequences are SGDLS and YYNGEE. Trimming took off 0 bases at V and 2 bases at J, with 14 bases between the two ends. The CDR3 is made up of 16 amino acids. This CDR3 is CASSVEEGPHNYGYTF. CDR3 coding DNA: TGTGCCAGCAGCGTAGAGGAAGGGCCACACAACTATGGCTACACCTTC.

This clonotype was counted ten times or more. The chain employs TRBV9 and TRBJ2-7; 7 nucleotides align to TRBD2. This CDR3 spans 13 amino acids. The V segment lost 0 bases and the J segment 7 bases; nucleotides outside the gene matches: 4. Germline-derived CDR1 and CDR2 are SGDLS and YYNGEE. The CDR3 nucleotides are TGTGCCAGCAGCGTAGACGGGAGGCGGGAGCAGTACTTC. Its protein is CASSVDGRREQYF.

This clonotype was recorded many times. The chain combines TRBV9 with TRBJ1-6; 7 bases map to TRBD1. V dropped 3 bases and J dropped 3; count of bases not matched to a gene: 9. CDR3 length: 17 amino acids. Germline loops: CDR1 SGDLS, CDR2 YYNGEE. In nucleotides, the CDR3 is TGTGCCAGCAGCGAGGAGGGACAGTCTGACTATAATTCACCCCTCCACTTT. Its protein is CASSEEGQSDYNSPLHF.

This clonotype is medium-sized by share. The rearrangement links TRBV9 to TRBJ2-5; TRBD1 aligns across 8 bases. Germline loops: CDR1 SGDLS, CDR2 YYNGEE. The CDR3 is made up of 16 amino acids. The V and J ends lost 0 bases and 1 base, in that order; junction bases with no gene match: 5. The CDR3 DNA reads TGTGCCAGCAGCGTAGGGGACAGGACCCCCCAAGAGACCCAGTACTTC. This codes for CASSVGDRTPQETQYF.

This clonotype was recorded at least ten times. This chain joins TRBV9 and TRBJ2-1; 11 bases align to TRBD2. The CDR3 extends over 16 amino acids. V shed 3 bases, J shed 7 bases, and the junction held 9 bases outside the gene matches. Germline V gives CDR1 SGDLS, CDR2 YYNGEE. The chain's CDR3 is CASSGRLAGKLNEQFF. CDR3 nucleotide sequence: TGTGCCAGCAGCGGCAGACTAGCGGGAAAGTTGAATGAGCAGTTCTTC.

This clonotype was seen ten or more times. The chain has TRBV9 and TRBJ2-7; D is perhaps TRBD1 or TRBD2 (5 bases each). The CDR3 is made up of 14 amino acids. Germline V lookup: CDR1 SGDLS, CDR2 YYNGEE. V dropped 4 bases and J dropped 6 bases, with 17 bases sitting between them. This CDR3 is CASSRDASSIEQYF. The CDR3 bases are TGTGCCAGCAGCCGGGACGCATCGTCAATCGAGCAGTACTTC.

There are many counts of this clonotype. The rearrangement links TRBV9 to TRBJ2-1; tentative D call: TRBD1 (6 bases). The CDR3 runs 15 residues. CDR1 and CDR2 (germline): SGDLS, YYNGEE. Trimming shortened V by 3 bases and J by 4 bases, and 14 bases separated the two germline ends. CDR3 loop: CASSAGDPLYNEQFF. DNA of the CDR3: TGTGCCAGCAGCGCAGGGGACCCCTTGTACAATGAGCAGTTCTTC.

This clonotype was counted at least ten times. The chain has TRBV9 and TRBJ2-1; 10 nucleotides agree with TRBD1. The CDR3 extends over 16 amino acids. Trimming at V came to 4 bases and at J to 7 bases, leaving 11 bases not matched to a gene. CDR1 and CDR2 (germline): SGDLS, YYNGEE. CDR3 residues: CASSILGTGAINEQFF. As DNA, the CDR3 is TGTGCCAGCAGCATCCTCGGGACAGGGGCCATTAATGAGCAGTTCTTC.

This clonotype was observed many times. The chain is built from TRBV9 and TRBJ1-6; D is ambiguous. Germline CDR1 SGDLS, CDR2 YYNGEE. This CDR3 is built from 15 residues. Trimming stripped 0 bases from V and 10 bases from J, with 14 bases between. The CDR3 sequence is CASSVGTSSVSPLHF. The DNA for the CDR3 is TGTGCCAGCAGCGTAGGCACTTCCAGCGTCTCACCCCTCCACTTT.

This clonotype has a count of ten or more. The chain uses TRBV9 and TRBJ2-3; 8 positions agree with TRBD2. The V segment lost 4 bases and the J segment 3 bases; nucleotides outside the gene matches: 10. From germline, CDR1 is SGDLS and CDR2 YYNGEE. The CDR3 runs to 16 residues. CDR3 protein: CASSLNSGMITDTQYF. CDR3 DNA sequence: TGTGCCAGCAGCCTCAATAGCGGGATGATTACAGATACGCAGTATTTT.

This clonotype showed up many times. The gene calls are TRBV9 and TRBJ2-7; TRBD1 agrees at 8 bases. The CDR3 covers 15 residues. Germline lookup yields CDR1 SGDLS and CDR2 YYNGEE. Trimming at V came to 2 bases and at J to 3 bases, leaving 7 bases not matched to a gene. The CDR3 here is CASSVATGEDYEQYF. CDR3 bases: TGTGCCAGCAGCGTGGCGACAGGGGAGGACTACGAGCAGTACTTC.

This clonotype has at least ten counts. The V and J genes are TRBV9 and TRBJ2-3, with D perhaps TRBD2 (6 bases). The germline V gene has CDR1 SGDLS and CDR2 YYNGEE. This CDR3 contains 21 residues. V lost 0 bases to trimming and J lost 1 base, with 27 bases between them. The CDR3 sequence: CASSVALGGTSPTSGTDTQYF. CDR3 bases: TGTGCCAGCAGCGTAGCTTTGGGGGGAACTAGCCCAACTTCAGGCACAGATACGCAGTATTTT.

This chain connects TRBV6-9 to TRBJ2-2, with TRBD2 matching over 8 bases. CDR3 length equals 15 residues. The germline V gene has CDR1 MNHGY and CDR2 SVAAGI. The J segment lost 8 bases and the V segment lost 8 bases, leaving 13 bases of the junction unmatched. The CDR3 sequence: CASLFKGLVGGELFF. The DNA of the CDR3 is TGTGCCAGCCTATTCAAGGGACTAGTTGGTGGGGAGCTGTTTTTT.

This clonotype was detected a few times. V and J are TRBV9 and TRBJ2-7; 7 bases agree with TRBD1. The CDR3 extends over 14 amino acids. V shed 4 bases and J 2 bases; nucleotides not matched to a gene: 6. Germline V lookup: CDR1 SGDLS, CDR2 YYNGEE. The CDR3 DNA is TGTGCCAGCAGCCCCCGACAGGGAACCTACGAGCAGTACTTC. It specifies CASSPRQGTYEQYF.

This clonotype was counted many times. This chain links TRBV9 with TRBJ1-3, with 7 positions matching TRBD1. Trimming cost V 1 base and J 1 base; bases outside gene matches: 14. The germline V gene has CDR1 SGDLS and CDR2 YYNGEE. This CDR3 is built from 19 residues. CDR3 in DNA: TGTGCCAGCAGCGTACTTCCTGGCAGGGGGTTGACTTCTGGAAACACCATATATTTT. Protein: CASSVLPGRGLTSGNTIYF.

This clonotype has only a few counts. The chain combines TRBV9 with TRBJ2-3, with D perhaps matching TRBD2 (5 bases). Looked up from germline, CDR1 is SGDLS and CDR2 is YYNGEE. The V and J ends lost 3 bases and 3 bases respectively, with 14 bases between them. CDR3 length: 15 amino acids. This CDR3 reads CASSAPAGGTDTQYF. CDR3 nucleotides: TGTGCCAGCAGCGCCCCAGCCGGCGGGACAGATACGCAGTATTTT.

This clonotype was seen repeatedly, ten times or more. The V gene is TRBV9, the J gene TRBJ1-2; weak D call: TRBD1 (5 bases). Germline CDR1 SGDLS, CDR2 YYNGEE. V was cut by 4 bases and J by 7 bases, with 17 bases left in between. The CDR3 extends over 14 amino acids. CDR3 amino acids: CASSPPGRDRGYTF. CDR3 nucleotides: TGTGCCAGCAGCCCCCCTGGCAGGGATCGTGGCTACACCTTC.

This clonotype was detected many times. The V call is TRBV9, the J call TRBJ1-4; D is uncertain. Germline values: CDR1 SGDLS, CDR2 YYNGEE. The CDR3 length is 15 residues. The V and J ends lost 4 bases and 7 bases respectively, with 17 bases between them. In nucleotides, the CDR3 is TGTGCCAGCAGCCGCGTCGTAGGGAGCCCTGAAAAACTGTTTTTT. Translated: CASSRVVGSPEKLFF. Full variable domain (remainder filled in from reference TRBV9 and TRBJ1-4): DSGVTQTPKHLITATGQRVTLRCSPRSGDLSVYWYQQSLDQGLQFLIQYYNGEERAKGNILERFSAQQFPDLHSELNLSSLELGDSALYFCASSRVVGSPEKLFFGSGTQLSVL.